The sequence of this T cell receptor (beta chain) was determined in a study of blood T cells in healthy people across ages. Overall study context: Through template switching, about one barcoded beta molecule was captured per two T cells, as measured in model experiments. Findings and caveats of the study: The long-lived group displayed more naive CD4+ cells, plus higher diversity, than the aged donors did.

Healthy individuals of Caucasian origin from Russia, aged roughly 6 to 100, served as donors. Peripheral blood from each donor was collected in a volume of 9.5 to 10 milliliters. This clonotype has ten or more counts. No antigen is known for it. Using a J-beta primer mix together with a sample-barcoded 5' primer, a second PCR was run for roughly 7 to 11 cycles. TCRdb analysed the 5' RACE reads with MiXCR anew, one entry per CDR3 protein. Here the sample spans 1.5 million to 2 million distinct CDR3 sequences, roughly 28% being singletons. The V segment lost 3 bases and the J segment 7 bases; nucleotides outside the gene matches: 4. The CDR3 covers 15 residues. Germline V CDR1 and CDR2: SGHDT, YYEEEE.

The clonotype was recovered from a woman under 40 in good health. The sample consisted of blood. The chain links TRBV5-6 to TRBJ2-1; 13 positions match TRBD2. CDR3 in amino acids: CASSWTSGSANEQFF. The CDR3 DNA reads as TGTGCCAGCAGCTGGACTAGCGGGAGTGCAAATGAGCAGTTCTTC.